The rows below give T cell receptor beta chains drawn from one sample of a study of T-cell memory formation after mild COVID-19. TCRdb re-called the 5' RACE reads through MiXCR, storing one row per CDR3 protein. The sample records around 130,000 distinct CDR3 sequences, 14% being singletons. The sample consisted of PBMCs or a T cell subset sorted from them (not recorded which). The receptor set was obtained from an adult woman who had mild COVID-19 (a few samples of this study predate the infection). Cell type and time point are not known. CDR3s include the opening cysteine and the closing phenylalanine or tryptophan. D genes are given only for firm matches. Clone size is not always given. Where it is, it says once, few, many or a class for expanded clones.

D gene,clone size,V gene,J gene,CDR3 DNA,CDR3 protein
-,few,TRBV24-1,TRBJ2-2,TGTGCCACCAGTGATGACACGGCGAACACCGGGGAGCTGTTTTTT,CATSDDTANTGELFF
TRBD1,few,TRBV2,TRBJ1-1,TGTGCCAGCAGTGAGGAGGGGGCGGCCACTGAAGCTTTCTTT,CASSEEGAATEAFF
-,-,TRBV7-9,TRBJ2-7,TGTGCCAGCAGCGGTGACACTCCCTCCTACGAGCAGTACTTC,CASSGDTPSYEQYF
-,few,TRBV3-1,TRBJ2-5,TGTGCCAGCGCCCCAGACGAAGAGACCCAGTACTTC,CASAPDEETQYF
-,-,TRBV2,TRBJ2-7,TGTGCCAGCAGTGATCCGGGACGGAGCTCCTACGAGCAGTACTTC,CASSDPGRSSYEQYF
TRBD2,many,TRBV24-1,TRBJ2-4,TGTGCCACCAGTGATGTAGCGGGAGGCGACATTCAGTACTTC,CATSDVAGGDIQYF
-,-,TRBV4-1,TRBJ2-1,TGCGCCAGCAGCTCCCGGGGAAGCAATGAGCAGTTCTTC,CASSSRGSNEQFF
-,few,TRBV7-9,TRBJ2-1,TGTGCCAGCAGCTTCCGGGACTCGCATGAGCAGTTCTTC,CASSFRDSHEQFF
-,few,TRBV4-1,TRBJ2-5,TGCGCCAGCAGCCAAGACAAATTCGCGGAGACCCAGTACTTC,CASSQDKFAETQYF
TRBD2,few,TRBV24-1,TRBJ2-1,TGTGCCACCAGTGAGGGAAGCGGGGGGTTTTATGAGCAGTTCTTC,CATSEGSGGFYEQFF
TRBD1,many,TRBV12-5,TRBJ1-5,TGTGCTAGTGGTCCCGCCCCTGACAGGGTTAGCAATCAGCCCCAGCATTTT,CASGPAPDRVSNQPQHF
-,many,TRBV29-1,TRBJ2-1,TGCAGCGTTGAACTGGCAACCGACTACAATGAGCAGTTCTTC,CSVELATDYNEQFF
-,-,TRBV12-3/TRBV12-4,TRBJ2-2,TGTGCCAGCAGTTTGGTACTCAGATACACCGGGGAGCTGTTTTTT,CASSLVLRYTGELFF
-,-,TRBV15,TRBJ1-5,TGTGCCACCGGGGGTCTAGATCAGCCCCAGCATTTT,CATGGLDQPQHF
-,few,TRBV29-1,TRBJ2-1,TGCAGCGTTGACGGGGGTTACAATGAGCAGTTCTTC,CSVDGGYNEQFF
-,-,TRBV20-1,TRBJ1-1,TGCAGTGCTAGAGTAAAGGGAACGGGTACTGAAGCTTTCTTT,CSARVKGTGTEAFF
-,-,TRBV13,TRBJ1-1,TGTGCCAGCAGCCCGCCGATGCCCGGCACTGAAGCTTTCTTT,CASSPPMPGTEAFF
TRBD1,few,TRBV3-1,TRBJ1-1,TGTGCCAGCAGCCAAGATTTTGTGACAGGGGGCGGTCAAGCTTTCTTT,CASSQDFVTGGGQAFF
-,few,TRBV5-1,TRBJ1-5,TGCGCCAGCAGCTCGACAGGTACCCAGCCCCAGCATTTT,CASSSTGTQPQHF
-,few,TRBV6-5,TRBJ1-1,TGTGCCAGCAGTTATTCGGGGGTCGGCACTGAAGCTTTCTTT,CASSYSGVGTEAFF
-,few,TRBV4-3,TRBJ2-1,TGCGCCAGCAGCGAAGTACCCCAGAACAATGAGCAGTTCTTC,CASSEVPQNNEQFF
TRBD1,many,TRBV12-3/TRBV12-4,TRBJ1-1,TGTGCCAGCAGTTTGCAGGGGGATAACACTGAAGCTTTCTTT,CASSLQGDNTEAFF
TRBD1,-,TRBV24-1,TRBJ2-7,TGTGCCACCAGTGACCCCGGGACAGGGGACTACGAGCAGTACTTC,CATSDPGTGDYEQYF
-,-,TRBV7-9,TRBJ2-7,TGTGCCAGCAGCTTAGCGCCGACAGGAGCGATTTACGAGCAGTACTTC,CASSLAPTGAIYEQYF
TRBD1,many,TRBV29-1,TRBJ2-2,TGCAGCATTCAGACAGGGGACACCGGGGAGCTGTTTTTT,CSIQTGDTGELFF
-,-,TRBV9,TRBJ2-1,TGTGCCAGCAGCGTAGAACACGGGGTCCACAATGAGCAGTTCTTC,CASSVEHGVHNEQFF